This TCR beta chain was identified in a study of T cells after yellow fever vaccination. Germline V gives CDR1 LGHNA, CDR2 YSLEER. There are 16 residues in the CDR3. The V end was cut by 0 bases, the J end by 7 bases, with 18 bases between. TCRdb independently ran MiXCR on the 5' RACE reads; one entry per CDR3 protein. The sample shows some 300,000 distinct CDR3 sequences, 8.5% to 10% of them seen only once. Study-level findings and limits: Abundant clonotypes (contaminants from the bulk population) could be present in FACS-sorted repertoires.

There are many counts of this clonotype. No antigen is known for it. The chain carries TRBV4-3 and TRBJ2-5; D is possibly TRBD1 or TRBD2 (5 bases each). This receptor was taken from a man between 18 and 29 years old who received the YFV17D yellow fever vaccine. Sequenced here: CD4+ T cells sorted from PBMCs, sampled 5 days after the yellow fever booster vaccination. Here the CDR3 DNA reads TGCGCCAGCAGCCAAGAAGGGACGAGCCCAGGCGGGACCCAGTACTTC. It is translated as CASSQEGTSPGGTQYF.